These T cell receptor beta chains were read from a single sample in a study of shared clonotypes between healthy human individuals. Clones were sequenced by immunoSEQ multiplex PCR, and TCRdb holds only the in-frame ones, with some missing. This repertoire shows some 1,100,000 clones, 70% to 80% found once; its top ten account for 0.4% to 0.55%. The sample consisted of memory CD4+ T cells from PBMCs. The receptors originated from a young man in good health. Some clones in this sample may be carry-over from other donors' samples. CDR3s include the opening cysteine and the closing phenylalanine or tryptophan. The order of the fields is J gene, clone size, V gene, D gene, CDR3 DNA, CDR3 protein. The D gene is left open where the match is weak. For some rows the clone size is stated as once, few or many, or as a class when expanded; others skip it.

>TRBJ2-2|NA|TRBV29-1|NA
TGCAGCGTTGGGCGGTTCACCGGGGAGCTGTTTTTT
CSVGRFTGELFF
>TRBJ2-5|NA|TRBV7-6|TRBD1
TGTGCCAGCAGACCAACAGGGGGGGAGACCCAGTACTTC
CASRPTGGETQYF
>TRBJ2-3|NA|TRBV2|TRBD1
TGTGCCAGCGTTCGACAGGGAAAAGATACGCAGTATTTT
CASVRQGKDTQYF
>TRBJ2-7|NA|TRBV11-3|NA
TGTGCCAGCAGCTTAAACTGGCCCGGGGAGCAGTACTTC
CASSLNWPGEQYF
>TRBJ1-1|NA|TRBV6-6|NA
TGTGCCAGCAGTCCCCGGCAGAACACTGAAGCTTTCTTT
CASSPRQNTEAFF
>TRBJ1-1|NA|TRBV10-3|NA
TGTGCCATCAAAGGCAGCGAGAACACTGAAGCTTTCTTT
CAIKGSENTEAFF
>TRBJ1-5|many|TRBV27|TRBD1
TGTGCCAGCAGTGACGACAGGGTACAGCCCCAGCATTTT
CASSDDRVQPQHF
>TRBJ1-4|once|TRBV10-3|NA
TGTGCCATCAACGCGGAAGAAAATGAAAAACTGTTTTTT
CAINAEENEKLFF
>TRBJ1-4|NA|TRBV19|NA
TGTGCCAGTAGTATAGACAGCTCTGAAAAACTGTTTTTT
CASSIDSSEKLFF
>TRBJ2-5|few|TRBV5-4|TRBD1
TGTGCCAGCAGCTTGGGGACAGGGCTGGAGGCCCAGTACTTC
CASSLGTGLEAQYF
>TRBJ2-3|NA|TRBV7-3|NA
TGTGCCAGCAGCTTAGGGTTGGGTAACACAGATACGCAGTATTTT
CASSLGLGNTDTQYF
>TRBJ1-1|once|TRBV28|NA
TGTGCCAGCAGGATAAACCAGGGCACTGAAGCTTTCTTT
CASRINQGTEAFF
>TRBJ1-2|NA|TRBV28|NA
TGTGCCAGCAGGGAGGGCCTTTTCTATGGCTACACCTTC
CASREGLFYGYTF
>TRBJ2-1|NA|TRBV2|TRBD2
TGTGCCAGCGCTCCGGGACTAGGCACTTACAATGAGCAGTTCTTC
CASAPGLGTYNEQFF
>TRBJ1-1|few|TRBV27|NA
TGTGCCAGCAGTTCGGCAGGGGCACATAACACTGAAGCTTTCTTT
CASSSAGAHNTEAFF
>TRBJ2-5|NA|TRBV30|NA
TGTGCCTGGAGTGTAGGAGCCGGGTCGAAAGAGACCCAGTACTTC
CAWSVGAGSKETQYF
>TRBJ2-7|once|TRBV21-1|NA
TGTGCCAGCAGCAAAGTTCCATGGGGACAGGGTCGCCACGAGCAGTACTTC
CASSKVPWGQGRHEQYF
>TRBJ2-7|NA|TRBV11-3|NA
TGTGCCAGCAGCAAAAATGAAGGCGAGCAGTACTTC
CASSKNEGEQYF
>TRBJ1-5|NA|TRBV7-9|NA
TGTGCCAGCAGCTTCACAGGGACGCAGCCCCAGCATTTT
CASSFTGTQPQHF
>TRBJ2-3|NA|TRBV29-1|TRBD2
TGCAGCGTTGTGACTAGCCATGCCACAGATGCGCAGTATTTT
CSVVTSHATDAQYF
>TRBJ2-7|NA|TRBV30|TRBD2
TGTGCCTGGAGCTCTCCGGGCGCGGGAGGGCCCTACGAGCAGTACTTC
CAWSSPGAGGPYEQYF
>TRBJ2-3|few|TRBV15|NA
TGTGCCACCAGCAGAGCTAGTGGTACGCAGTATTTT
CATSRASGTQYF
>TRBJ1-2|NA|TRBV2|TRBD1
TGTGCCCGCCGGGACAGGGGGCTGGAGGACTATGGCTACACCTTC
CARRDRGLEDYGYTF
>TRBJ2-1|NA|TRBV6-1|NA
TGTGCCAGCAGTGAAGTCGGTTGGGCAGGGGGGGTTGAGCAGTTCTTC
CASSEVGWAGGVEQFF
>TRBJ1-1|NA|TRBV7-2|TRBD1
TGTGCCAGCAACCAGGGGGCTGACACTGAAGCTTTCTTT
CASNQGADTEAFF
>TRBJ1-2|NA|TRBV18|NA
TGTGCCAGCTCACCGGGGACAACCCTTCGGGGCTACACCTTC
CASSPGTTLRGYTF
>TRBJ2-3|NA|TRBV29-1|TRBD2
TGCAGCGGGGGGCCTAGCGGGGGCTCGGCAGATACGCAGTATTTT
CSGGPSGGSADTQYF
>TRBJ2-3|NA|TRBV2|NA
TGTGCCAGCAGTGGGGTGGGAACAGATACGCAGTATTTT
CASSGVGTDTQYF
>TRBJ2-7|few|TRBV15|TRBD1
TGTGCCACCAGCGCCCGACAGGGTCCCCACGAGCAGTACTTC
CATSARQGPHEQYF
>TRBJ2-7|NA|TRBV19|TRBD2
TGTGCCAGTAGTATGTTGCTAGCGGCCTCCTACGAGCAGTACTTC
CASSMLLAASYEQYF
>TRBJ1-3|NA|TRBV30|NA
TGTGCCTGGAGTGTCGGCGGCTCTGGAAACACCATATATTTT
CAWSVGGSGNTIYF
>TRBJ2-5|NA|TRBV6-1|NA
TGTGCCAGCAGATCCGGAGGGGTTGGAGAGACCCAGTACTTC
CASRSGGVGETQYF
>TRBJ2-3|NA|TRBV5-1|NA
TGCGCCAGCAGCTTGAAACAGCTCCCCACAGATACGCAGTATTTT
CASSLKQLPTDTQYF
>TRBJ1-5|NA|TRBV30|NA
TGTGCCTGGAGTCTACCAGGCGCTATGTACCAGCCCCAGCATTTT
CAWSLPGAMYQPQHF
>TRBJ1-1|NA|TRBV5-1|TRBD1
TGCGCCAGCAGCCCGGGACAGGGGGATCGGACTGAAGCTTTCTTT
CASSPGQGDRTEAFF
>TRBJ1-2|NA|TRBV4-1|NA
TGCGCCAGCAGCACCCTCCAGGCGGGTGTCGATGGCTACACCTTC
CASSTLQAGVDGYTF
>TRBJ2-5|NA|TRBV5-1|NA
TGCGCCAGCAGCTACCTCCGGCCTAGTGGGGAGACCCAGTACTTC
CASSYLRPSGETQYF
>TRBJ2-2|many|TRBV5-1|NA
TGCGCCAGCAGCGGGGGGGCCCTCATGGAGGAGCTGTTTTTT
CASSGGALMEELFF
>TRBJ2-7|NA|TRBV5-4|TRBD1
TGTGCCAGCAGCTTGGCCAGGGACAGAGGGACCTACGAGCAGTACTTC
CASSLARDRGTYEQYF
>TRBJ1-5|NA|TRBV6-1|TRBD1
TGTGCCAGCAGTGATCGGGACAGCAGGTATAGCAATCAGCCCCAGCATTTT
CASSDRDSRYSNQPQHF
>TRBJ1-4|once|TRBV2|NA
TGTGCCACCTCGGTTGACCTGCTTAATGAAAAACTGTTTTTT
CATSVDLLNEKLFF